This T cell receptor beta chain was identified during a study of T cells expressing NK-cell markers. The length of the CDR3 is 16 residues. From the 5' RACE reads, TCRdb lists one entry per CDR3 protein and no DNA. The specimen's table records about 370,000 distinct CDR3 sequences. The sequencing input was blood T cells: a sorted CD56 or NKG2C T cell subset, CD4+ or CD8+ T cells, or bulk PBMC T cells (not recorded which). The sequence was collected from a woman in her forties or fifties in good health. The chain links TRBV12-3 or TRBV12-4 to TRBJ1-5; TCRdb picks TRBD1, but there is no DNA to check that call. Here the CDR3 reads CASSPRRQGVNQPQHF.